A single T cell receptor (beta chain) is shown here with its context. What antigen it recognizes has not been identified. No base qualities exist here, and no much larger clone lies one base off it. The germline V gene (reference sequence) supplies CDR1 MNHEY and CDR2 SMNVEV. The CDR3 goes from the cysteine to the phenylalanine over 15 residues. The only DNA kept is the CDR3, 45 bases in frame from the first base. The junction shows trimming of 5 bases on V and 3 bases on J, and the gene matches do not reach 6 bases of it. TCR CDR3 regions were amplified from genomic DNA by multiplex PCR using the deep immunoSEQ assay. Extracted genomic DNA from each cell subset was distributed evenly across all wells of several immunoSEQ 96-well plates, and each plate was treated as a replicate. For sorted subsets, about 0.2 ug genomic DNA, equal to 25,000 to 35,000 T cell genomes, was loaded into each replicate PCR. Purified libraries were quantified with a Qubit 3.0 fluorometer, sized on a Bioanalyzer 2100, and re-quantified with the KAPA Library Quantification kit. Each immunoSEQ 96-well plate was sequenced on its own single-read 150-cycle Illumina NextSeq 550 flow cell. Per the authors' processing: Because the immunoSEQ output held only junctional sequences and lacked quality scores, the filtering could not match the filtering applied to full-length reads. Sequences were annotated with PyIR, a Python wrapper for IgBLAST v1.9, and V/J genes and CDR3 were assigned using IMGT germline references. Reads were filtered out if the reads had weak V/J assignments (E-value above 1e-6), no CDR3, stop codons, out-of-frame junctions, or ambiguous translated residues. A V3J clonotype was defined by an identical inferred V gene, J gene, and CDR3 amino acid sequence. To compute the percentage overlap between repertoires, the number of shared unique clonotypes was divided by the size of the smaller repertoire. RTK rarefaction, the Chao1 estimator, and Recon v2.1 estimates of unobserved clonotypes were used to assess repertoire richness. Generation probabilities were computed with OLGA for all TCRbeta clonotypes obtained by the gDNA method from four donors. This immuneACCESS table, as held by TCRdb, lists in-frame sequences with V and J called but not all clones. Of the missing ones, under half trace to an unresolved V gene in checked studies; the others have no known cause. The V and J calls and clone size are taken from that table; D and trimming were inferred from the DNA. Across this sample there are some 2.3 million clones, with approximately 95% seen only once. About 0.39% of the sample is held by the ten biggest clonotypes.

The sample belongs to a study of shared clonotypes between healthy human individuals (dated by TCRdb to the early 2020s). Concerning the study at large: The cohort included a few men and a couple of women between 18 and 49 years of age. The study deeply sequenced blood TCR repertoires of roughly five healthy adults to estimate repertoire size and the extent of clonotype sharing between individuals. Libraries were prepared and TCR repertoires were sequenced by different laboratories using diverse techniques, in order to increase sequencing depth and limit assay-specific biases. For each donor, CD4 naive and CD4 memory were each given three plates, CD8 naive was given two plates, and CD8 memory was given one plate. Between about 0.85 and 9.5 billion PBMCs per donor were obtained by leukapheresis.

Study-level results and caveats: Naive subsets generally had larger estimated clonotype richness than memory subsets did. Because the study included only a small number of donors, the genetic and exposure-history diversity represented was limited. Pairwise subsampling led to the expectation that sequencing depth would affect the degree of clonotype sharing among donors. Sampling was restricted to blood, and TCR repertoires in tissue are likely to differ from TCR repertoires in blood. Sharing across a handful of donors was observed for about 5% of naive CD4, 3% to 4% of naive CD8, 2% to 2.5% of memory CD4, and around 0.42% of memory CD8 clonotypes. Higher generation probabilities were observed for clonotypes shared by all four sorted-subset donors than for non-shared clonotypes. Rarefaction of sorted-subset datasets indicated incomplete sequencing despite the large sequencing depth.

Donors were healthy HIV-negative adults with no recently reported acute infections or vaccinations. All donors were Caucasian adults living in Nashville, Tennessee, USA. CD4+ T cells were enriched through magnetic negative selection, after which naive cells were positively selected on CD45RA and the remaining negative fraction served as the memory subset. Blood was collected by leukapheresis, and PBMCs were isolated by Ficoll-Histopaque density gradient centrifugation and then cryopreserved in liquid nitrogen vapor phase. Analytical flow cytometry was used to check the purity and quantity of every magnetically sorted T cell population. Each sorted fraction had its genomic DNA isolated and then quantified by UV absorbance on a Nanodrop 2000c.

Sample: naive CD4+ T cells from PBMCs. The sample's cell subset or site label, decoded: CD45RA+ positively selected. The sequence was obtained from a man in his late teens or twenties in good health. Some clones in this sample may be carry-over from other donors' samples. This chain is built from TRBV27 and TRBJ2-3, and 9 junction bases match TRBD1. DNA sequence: TGTGCCAGCAGTCCCGGGACAGGGCGGACAGATACGCAGTATTTT. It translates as CASSPGTGRTDTQYF.